The rows below give T cell receptor beta chains drawn from one sample of a study of PD-1 blockade in classical Hodgkin lymphoma. Using immunoSEQ multiplex PCR, the repertoire was profiled, and TCRdb retains in-frame clones only, with some absent. The repertoire includes about 14,000 clones, roughly four fifths of them detected once, and roughly 25% sits in the top ten. Here the sequenced sample was peripheral blood mononuclear cells (PBMCs), taken at baseline. Source of these receptors: a human donor with classical Hodgkin lymphoma. The CDR3 runs from the conserved cysteine through the conserved F or W. A D gene is named only where the DNA matches it firmly. Expanded clones get a size class; other rows say once, few or many, or leave the size out.

j_call d_call v_call clone_size cdr3_aa cdr3_nt
TRBJ1-6 . TRBV7-2 . CASSLVVINSPLHF TGTGCCAGCAGCTTAGTAGTAATCAATTCACCCCTCCACTTT
TRBJ2-4 TRBD1 TRBV27 . CASSPRGTGLSKNIQYF TGTGCCAGCAGTCCCCGGGGGACAGGGTTGTCCAAAAACATTCAGTACTTC
TRBJ1-6 . TRBV5-4 . CASSGRVGGNSPLHF TGTGCCAGCAGCGGCAGGGTAGGGGGTAATTCACCCCTCCACTTT
TRBJ1-6 TRBD1 TRBV6-5 . CASSEGAGPLHF TGTGCCAGCAGTGAGGGGGCTGGACCCCTCCACTTT
TRBJ2-3 TRBD2 TRBV27 once CASSVLHSGVTDTQYF TGTGCCAGCAGTGTACTCCATAGCGGGGTCACAGATACGCAGTATTTT
TRBJ2-4 . TRBV19 . CASSMYSGEDIQYF TGTGCCAGTAGTATGTACAGTGGGGAGGACATTCAGTACTTC
TRBJ1-1 . TRBV30 . CAWGMGLVNEAFF TGTGCCTGGGGGATGGGGCTTGTCAATGAAGCTTTCTTT
TRBJ2-6 . TRBV7-7 once CASSYKMPQSRANVLTF TGTGCCAGCAGCTACAAGATGCCACAAAGTCGGGCCAACGTCCTGACTTTC
TRBJ2-5 TRBD2 TRBV4-1 once CASSLRTSGGAQETQYF TGCGCCAGCAGCCTCCGGACTAGCGGGGGGGCTCAGGAGACCCAGTACTTC
TRBJ1-4 . TRBV7-9 . CASSLVSGRVGEKLFF TGTGCCAGCAGCTTAGTATCCGGTAGGGTCGGAGAAAAACTGTTTTTT
TRBJ2-1 . TRBV28 . CASSAGTGDYNEQFF TGTGCCAGCAGCGCCGGGACGGGGGACTACAATGAGCAGTTCTTC
TRBJ1-6 TRBD1 TRBV27 . CASSQDYRGNSPLHF TGTGCCAGCAGTCAGGACTACAGGGGAAATTCACCCCTCCACTTT
TRBJ1-2 TRBD1 TRBV5-6 . CASSFTGTGVDGYTF TGTGCCAGCAGCTTCACCGGGACAGGGGTCGATGGCTACACCTTC
TRBJ1-1 . TRBV5-6 medium-sized CASSLLLSGMNTEAFF TGTGCCAGCAGCTTGTTACTCTCAGGGATGAACACTGAAGCTTTCTTT
TRBJ1-1 TRBD1 TRBV5-6 few CASSPDRGAGEAFF TGTGCCAGCAGCCCGGACAGGGGGGCTGGTGAAGCTTTCTTT
TRBJ1-3 . TRBV19 . CASSSGTTGNTIYF TGTGCCAGTAGTAGCGGGACAACTGGAAACACCATATATTTT
TRBJ2-1 TRBD2 TRBV5-4 . CASSLSGGASGNEQFF TGTGCCAGCAGCTTAAGCGGGGGGGCCTCAGGGAATGAGCAGTTCTTC
TRBJ2-7 . TRBV6-5 . CASTETGVSYEQYF TGTGCCAGCACCGAGACAGGAGTATCCTACGAGCAGTACTTC
TRBJ2-5 . TRBV7-9 . CASEVGVETQYF TGTGCCAGCGAGGTTGGGGTAGAGACCCAGTACTTC
TRBJ2-5 . TRBV29-1 . CSVEQDFQETQYF TGCAGCGTTGAGCAGGACTTCCAAGAGACCCAGTACTTC
TRBJ1-6 TRBD1 TRBV9 . CASSAEGQGGSPLHF TGTGCCAGCAGCGCCGAGGGACAGGGGGGTTCACCCCTCCACTTT
TRBJ2-7 TRBD2 TRBV7-9 . CASSLPPRLAVSEQYF TGTGCCAGCAGCTTACCGCCAAGGCTAGCGGTATCCGAGCAGTACTTC
TRBJ1-1 . TRBV6-1 . CASSEAGRRTEAFF TGTGCCAGCAGTGAAGCTGGCCGTCGGACTGAAGCTTTCTTT
TRBJ2-7 TRBD1 TRBV28 . CASRGTGNLYEQYF TGTGCCAGCAGAGGGACAGGGAACCTCTACGAGCAGTACTTC
TRBJ2-1 . TRBV7-3 . CASSPASSSYNEQFF TGTGCCAGCAGCCCAGCTAGCTCCTCCTACAATGAGCAGTTCTTC
TRBJ2-3 . TRBV5-1 . CASSLRSGWDTQYF TGCGCCAGCAGCCTCCGATCAGGGTGGGATACGCAGTATTTT
TRBJ2-1 . TRBV7-6 . CASSPRRMGYNEQFF TGTGCCAGCAGCCCCCGACGGATGGGGTACAATGAGCAGTTCTTC
TRBJ2-3 . TRBV7-9 . CASSLVGGAGDTQYF TGTGCCAGCAGCTTAGTAGGCGGGGCAGGAGATACGCAGTATTTT
TRBJ1-2 . TRBV19 . CASSIGPGSGYTF TGTGCCAGTAGTATAGGCCCGGGGAGTGGCTACACCTTC
TRBJ2-5 . TRBV6-5 . CASSYRLEETQYF TGTGCCAGCAGTTACAGACTAGAAGAGACCCAGTACTTC
TRBJ2-3 TRBD2 TRBV7-3 few CASSTGGGRDTQYF TGTGCCAGCAGTACGGGCGGGGGAAGAGATACGCAGTATTTT
TRBJ2-7 TRBD1 TRBV7-3 . CASSCVLCEGQPSLITYEQYF TGTGCCAGCAGCTGCGTTTTATGCGAGGGACAGCCGTCACTGATTACCTACGAGCAGTACTTC
TRBJ2-7 . TRBV21-1 once CASSMGTGRASEQYF TGTGCCAGCAGCATGGGGACAGGACGGGCTTCCGAGCAGTACTTC
TRBJ2-3 . TRBV9 few CASSVATDTQYF TGTGCCAGCAGCGTAGCGACAGATACGCAGTATTTT
TRBJ2-7 TRBD1 TRBV28 . CASSSTGTGSGEQYF TGTGCCAGCAGTTCTACCGGGACAGGGAGTGGCGAGCAGTACTTC
TRBJ2-5 TRBD2 TRBV29-1 . CSVEDRASGGAPGETQYF TGCAGCGTTGAAGATCGTGCTAGCGGGGGGGCTCCAGGGGAGACCCAGTACTTC
TRBJ2-5 . TRBV10-3 . CAISEPQETQYF TGTGCCATCAGTGAGCCTCAAGAGACCCAGTACTTC
TRBJ2-3 . TRBV18 once CASSSVADTQYF TGTGCCAGCTCATCAGTGGCAGATACGCAGTATTTT
TRBJ2-2 . TRBV10-3 . CAISERGELTGELFF TGTGCCATCAGTGAGAGAGGCGAACTCACCGGGGAGCTGTTTTTT
TRBJ1-2 TRBD1 TRBV2 . CASSPWDRRNYGYTF TGTGCCAGCAGTCCTTGGGACAGGCGCAACTATGGCTACACCTTC
TRBJ2-5 TRBD2 TRBV30 . CAWSGGLQETQYF TGTGCCTGGAGTGGGGGACTACAAGAGACCCAGTACTTC
TRBJ1-2 TRBD1 TRBV4-1 . CASGVQGGYGYTF TGCGCAAGCGGCGTACAGGGGGGGTATGGCTACACCTTC
TRBJ2-3 . TRBV14 . CASSQVFRGTQYF TGTGCCAGCAGCCAAGTCTTCCGGGGAACGCAGTATTTT
TRBJ2-3 . TRBV29-1 . CSVAPDQADTQYF TGCAGCGTTGCTCCCGATCAAGCAGATACGCAGTATTTT